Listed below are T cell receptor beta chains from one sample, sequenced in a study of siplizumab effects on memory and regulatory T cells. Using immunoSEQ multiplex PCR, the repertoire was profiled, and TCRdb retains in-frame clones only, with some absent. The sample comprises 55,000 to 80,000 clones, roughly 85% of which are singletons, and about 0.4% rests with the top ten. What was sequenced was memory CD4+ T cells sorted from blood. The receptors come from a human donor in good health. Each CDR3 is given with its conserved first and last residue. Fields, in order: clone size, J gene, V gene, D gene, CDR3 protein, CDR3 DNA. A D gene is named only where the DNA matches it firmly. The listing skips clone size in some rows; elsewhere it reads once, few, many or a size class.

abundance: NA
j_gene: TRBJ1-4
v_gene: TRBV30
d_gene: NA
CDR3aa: CAWSWSGYELFF
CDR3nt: TGTGCCTGGAGTTGGTCCGGTTATGAACTGTTTTTT

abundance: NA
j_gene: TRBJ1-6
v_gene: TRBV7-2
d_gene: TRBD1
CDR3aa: CASSLRQGENGSPLHF
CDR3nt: TGTGCCAGCAGCTTAAGACAGGGGGAGAATGGTTCACCCCTCCACTTT

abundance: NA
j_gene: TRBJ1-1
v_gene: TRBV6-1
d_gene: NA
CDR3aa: CASNRAGTEAFF
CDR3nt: TGTGCCAGCAATAGGGCGGGAACTGAAGCTTTCTTT

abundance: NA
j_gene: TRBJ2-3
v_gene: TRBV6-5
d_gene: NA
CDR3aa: CASSSPSTDTQYF
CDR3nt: TGTGCCAGCAGTTCTCCCAGCACAGATACGCAGTATTTT

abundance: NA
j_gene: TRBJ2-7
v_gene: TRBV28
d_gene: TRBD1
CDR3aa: CASSYSGGKSYEQYF
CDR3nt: TGTGCCAGCAGCTATTCAGGGGGTAAATCCTACGAGCAGTACTTC

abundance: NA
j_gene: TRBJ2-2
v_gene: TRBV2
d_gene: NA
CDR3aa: CASSEQRVTGELFF
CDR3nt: TGTGCCAGCAGTGAACAACGGGTGACCGGGGAGCTGTTTTTT

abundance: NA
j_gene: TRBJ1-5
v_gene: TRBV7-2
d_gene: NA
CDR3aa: CASSHGRYNQPQHF
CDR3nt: TGTGCCAGCAGCCATGGACGGTACAATCAGCCCCAGCATTTT

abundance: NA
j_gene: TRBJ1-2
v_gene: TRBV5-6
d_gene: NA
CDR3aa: CASSLEGLAYGYTF
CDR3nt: TGTGCCAGCAGCTTGGAAGGGTTGGCCTATGGCTACACCTTC

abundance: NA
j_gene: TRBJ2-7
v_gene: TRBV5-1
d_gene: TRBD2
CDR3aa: CASRWTSKFSYEQYF
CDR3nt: TGCGCCAGCAGGTGGACTAGTAAGTTCTCCTACGAGCAGTACTTC

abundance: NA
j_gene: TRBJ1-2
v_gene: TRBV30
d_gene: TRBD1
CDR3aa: CAWTGGAYYGYTF
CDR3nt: TGTGCCTGGACAGGGGGCGCCTACTATGGCTACACCTTC

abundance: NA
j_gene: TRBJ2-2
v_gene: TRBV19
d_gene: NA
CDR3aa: CASSPGTSNTGELFF
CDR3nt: TGTGCCAGTAGTCCCGGGACCTCGAACACCGGGGAGCTGTTTTTT

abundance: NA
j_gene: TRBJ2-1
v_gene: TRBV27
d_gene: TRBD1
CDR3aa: CASSRARDSSYNEQFF
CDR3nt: TGTGCCAGCAGTAGAGCCCGGGACAGCTCCTACAATGAGCAGTTCTTC

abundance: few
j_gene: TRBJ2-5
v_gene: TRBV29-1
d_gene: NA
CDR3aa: CSVEGDPRDGTQYF
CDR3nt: TGCAGCGTTGAAGGGGACCCCAGGGACGGGACCCAGTACTTC

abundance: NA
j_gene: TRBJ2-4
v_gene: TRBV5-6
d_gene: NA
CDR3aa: CASSFDGAKNIQYF
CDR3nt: TGTGCCAGCAGCTTCGACGGGGCCAAAAACATTCAGTACTTC

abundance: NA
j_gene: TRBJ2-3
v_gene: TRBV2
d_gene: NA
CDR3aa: CASSERASGSGDTQYF
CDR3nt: TGTGCCAGCAGTGAAAGGGCCAGCGGTTCGGGAGATACGCAGTATTTT

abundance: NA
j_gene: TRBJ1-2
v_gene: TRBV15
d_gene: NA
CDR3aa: CATSREVAGTYGYTF
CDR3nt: TGTGCCACCAGCAGAGAGGTAGCAGGGACCTATGGCTACACCTTC

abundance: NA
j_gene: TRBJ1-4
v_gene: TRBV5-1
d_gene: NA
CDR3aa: CASSSRVGPQEKLFF
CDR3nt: TGCGCCAGCAGCTCACGGGTGGGACCCCAGGAAAAACTGTTTTTT

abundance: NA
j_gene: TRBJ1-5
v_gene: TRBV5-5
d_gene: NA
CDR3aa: CASRQNNQPQHF
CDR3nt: TGTGCCAGCCGGCAGAACAATCAGCCCCAGCATTTT

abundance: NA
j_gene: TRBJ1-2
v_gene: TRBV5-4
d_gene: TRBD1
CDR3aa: CASSTTGQGESGDGYTF
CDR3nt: TGTGCCAGCAGCACTACGGGACAGGGAGAAAGTGGGGATGGCTACACCTTC

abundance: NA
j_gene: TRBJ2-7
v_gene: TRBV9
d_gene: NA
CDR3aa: CASSPSHTSYEQYF
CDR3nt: TGTGCCAGCAGCCCCAGTCACACCTCCTACGAGCAGTACTTC

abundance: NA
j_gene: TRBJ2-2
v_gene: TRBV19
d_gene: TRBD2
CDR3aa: CASIRTSGGPGGELFF
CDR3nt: TGTGCCAGTATAAGGACTAGCGGGGGCCCGGGCGGGGAGCTGTTTTTT

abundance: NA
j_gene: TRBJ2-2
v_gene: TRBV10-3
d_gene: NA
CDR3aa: CAIADFLANTGELFF
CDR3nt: TGTGCCATCGCGGACTTCCTGGCGAACACCGGGGAGCTGTTTTTT

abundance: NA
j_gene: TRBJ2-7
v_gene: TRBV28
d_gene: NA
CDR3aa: CASRPLGTGPLRDEQYF
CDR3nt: TGTGCCAGCAGACCCTTGGGAACAGGGCCCCTCAGGGACGAGCAGTACTTC

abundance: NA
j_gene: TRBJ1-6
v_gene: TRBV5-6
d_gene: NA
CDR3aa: CASSPTPNYNSPLHF
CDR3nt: TGTGCCAGCAGTCCGACGCCTAACTACAATTCACCCCTCCACTTT

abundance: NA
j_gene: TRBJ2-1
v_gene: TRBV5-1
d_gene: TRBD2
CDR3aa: CASSSNRLAGHSYNEQFF
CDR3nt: TGCGCCAGCAGCTCGAACCGACTAGCGGGGCACTCCTACAATGAGCAGTTCTTC

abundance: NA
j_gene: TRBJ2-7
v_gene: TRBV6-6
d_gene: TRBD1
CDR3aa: CASSYGDRVNEQYF
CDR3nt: TGTGCCAGCAGTTACGGGGACAGGGTGAACGAGCAGTACTTC

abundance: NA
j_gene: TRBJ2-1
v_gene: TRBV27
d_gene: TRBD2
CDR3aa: CASSSWGRERFEQFF
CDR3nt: TGTGCCAGCAGTTCCTGGGGGAGGGAGCGATTCGAGCAGTTCTTC

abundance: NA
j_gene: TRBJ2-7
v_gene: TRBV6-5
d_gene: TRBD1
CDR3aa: CASTDRGYEQYF
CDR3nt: TGTGCCAGCACCGACAGGGGATACGAGCAGTACTTC

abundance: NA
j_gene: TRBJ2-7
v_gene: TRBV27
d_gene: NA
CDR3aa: CASSRQRDVWSSYEQYF
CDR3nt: TGTGCCAGCAGCCGCCAGAGAGACGTCTGGAGCTCCTACGAGCAGTACTTC

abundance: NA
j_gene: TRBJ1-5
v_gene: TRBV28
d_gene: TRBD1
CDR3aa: CASEGQAGREPQHF
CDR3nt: TGTGCCAGCGAGGGACAGGCGGGTAGGGAGCCCCAGCATTTT